The entry that follows covers one T cell receptor beta chain sequence. The target antigen is unknown. The CDR3 contains 12 residues. CDR1 is SGHTA, CDR2 FQGNSA, per germline. The V gene lost 2 bases and the J gene lost 7 bases, with 8 bases spanning the gap. Extracted RNA was reverse transcribed, and the resulting cDNA served as sequencing template. TCRdb's copy holds only in-frame clones and misses some; the assay was immunoSEQ multiplex PCR. The table lists 200,000 to 250,000 clones, approximately 65% of them singletons, with around 1.3% in the top ten. The treatment is: oral pan-JAK inhibitor, 5-10 mg twice daily. PBMCs yielded sorted CD4+ and CD8+ T cells. The data stem from a study of CD8+ T cells in alopecia areata. Background on the study: Each day, treated patients took oral tofacitinib twice, at 5 to 10 mg per dose. Study observations and caveats: Both scalp clonality and the expanded CD8+ clones among the top 100 showed a significant decrease with tofacitinib.

The source material was CD4+ T cells sorted from blood, sampled at week 44, from a patient treated with tofacitinib. The sequence came from a human donor with alopecia areata. The rearrangement links TRBV7-2 to TRBJ1-1; D gene uncertain. CDR3 amino acids: CASSLNRLEAFF. CDR3 nucleotide sequence: TGTGCCAGCAGCTTAAACCGACTTGAAGCTTTCTTT.